A single sample gave rise to the 24 T cell receptor beta chains below, sequenced in a study of cytomegalovirus exposure and HLA in healthy donors. The PCR made use of 60 Vbeta and 13 Jbeta primers. Method: immunoSEQ multiplex PCR; TCRdb's copy keeps in-frame clones and lacks some. The sample has some 110,000 clones, around 75% seen once. Material: PBMCs. The receptors stem from a woman under 30 in good health and CMV-seronegative.

Only a few counts were recorded for this clone. CDR3 residues: CASSLDRKETQYF. The CDR3 DNA is TGTGCCAGCAGTTTGGACAGAAAAGAGACCCAGTACTTC. The chain carries TRBV2 and TRBJ2-5; tentative D call: TRBD1 (6 bases). CDR1 SNHLY and CDR2 FYNNEI come from the germline V gene. V gave up 5 bases and J gave up 3 bases, with 10 bases separating them. CDR3 length equals 13 residues.

V usage is TRBV29-1 and J usage is TRBJ1-1; D remains ambiguous. Trimming left V 2 bases short and J 1 base short, with 11 bases between. Germline loops: CDR1 SQVTM, CDR2 ANQGSEA. The CDR3 consists of 14 residues. In nucleotides, the CDR3 is TGCAGCGTTGAATCCAGGCTTTCGAACACTGAAGCTTTCTTT. Translation gives CSVESRLSNTEAFF.

V is TRBV19 and J is TRBJ2-7; 8 bases line up with TRBD1. This CDR3 contains 14 residues. Germline-derived CDR1 and CDR2 are LNHDA and SQIVND (reference sequence). The ends lost 5 bases at V and 3 bases at J; junction bases unmatched: 6. The CDR3 region has the DNA TGTGCCAGTAGTTCGGCAGGGGGCTTCTACGAGCAGTACTTC. This codes for CASSSAGGFYEQYF.

The chain uses TRBV28 and TRBJ2-1; TRBD1 agrees at 9 bases. Germline V CDR1 and CDR2: MDHEN, SYDVKM. This CDR3 comprises 14 residues. J was trimmed by 8 bases and V by 5 bases; bases with no gene match: 7. CDR3 amino acids: CASSARDRDDEQFF. The CDR3 region has the DNA TGTGCCAGCAGTGCCCGGGACAGGGATGATGAGCAGTTCTTC.

For the CDR3, the DNA is TGTGCCAGCAGTTACTCCTGGACAGGGAACACTGAAGCTTTCTTT. Protein sequence: CASSYSWTGNTEAFF. This chain uses TRBV6-5 with TRBJ1-1; TRBD1 matches 7 bases. The trim removed 0 bases at V and 1 base at J, leaving 2 bases unmatched. The CDR3 is made up of 15 amino acids. Germline values: CDR1 MNHEY, CDR2 SVGAGI.

The V gene is TRBV5-6, the J gene TRBJ2-3; TRBD2 matches at 8 bases. After removal of 1 base from V and 4 bases from J, the junction contained 5 bases not matched to a gene. From germline, CDR1 is SGHDT and CDR2 YYEEEE. The CDR3 spans 15 residues. CDR3 DNA: TGTGCCAGCAGCTTGAGATCTAGCGGGCCAGATACGCAGTATTTT. Protein sequence: CASSLRSSGPDTQYF.

The chain combines TRBV7-9 with TRBJ1-1; 7 positions agree with TRBD1. V was clipped by 7 bases and J by 11 bases; unmatched bases: 7. This CDR3 contains 11 residues. Germline V gene lookup returns CDR1 SEHNR and CDR2 FQNEAQ (reference sequence). The CDR3 loop is CASTLTGKAFF. CDR3 sequence (DNA): TGTGCCAGCACCCTGACAGGGAAGGCTTTCTTT.

This clone has just a few counts. The rearrangement uses TRBV30 and TRBJ1-2; possible D gene TRBD1, 5 bases. The CDR3 is 20 amino acids. Germline V gives CDR1 GTSNPN, CDR2 SVGIG (reference sequence). Trimming shortened V by 4 bases and J by 5 bases, and 35 bases separated the two germline ends. The CDR3 reads CAWMKSSLKGRPGLGYGYTF. CDR3 sequence (DNA): TGTGCCTGGATGAAAAGTAGTTTGAAGGGGCGACCGGGACTGGGGTATGGCTACACCTTC.

The chain joins TRBV7-9 to TRBJ2-1; D not resolved. CDR3 length: 15 amino acids. Trimming stripped 4 bases from V and 0 bases from J, with 10 bases between. CDR1 is SEHNR and CDR2 is FQNEAQ in the germline V gene (reference sequence). In DNA form, the CDR3 reads TGTGCCAGCAGCTCTCACGAGAGCTCCTACAATGAGCAGTTCTTC. Its translation: CASSSHESSYNEQFF. The whole variable domain, remainder taken from reference TRBV7-9 and TRBJ2-1, is DTGVSQNPRHKITKRGQNVTFRCDPISEHNRLYWYRQTLGQGPEFLTYFQNEAQLEKSRLLSDRFSAERPKGSFSTLEIQRTEQGDSAMYLCASSSHESSYNEQFFGPGTRLTVL.

The J gene is TRBJ1-4, the V gene TRBV28; 12 positions agree with TRBD1. V shed 5 bases and J 8 bases; nucleotides not matched to a gene: 9. CDR3 length: 16 residues. Germline CDR1 is MDHEN and CDR2 is SYDVKM. The CDR3 nucleotides read TGTGCCAGCAGTCCGGGACAGGGGGCGATTCAGGAAAAACTGTTTTTT. It translates to CASSPGQGAIQEKLFF.

The rearrangement joins TRBV5-8 to TRBJ2-7, with 12 bases that match TRBD2. With 2 bases clipped from V and 6 bases from J, the junction kept 6 bases outside the gene matches. The CDR3 runs to 15 residues. Germline CDR1 SGHTS, CDR2 YDEGEE. This CDR3 is CASSFRTSGVPEQYF. The CDR3, as DNA: TGTGCCAGCAGCTTCCGGACTAGCGGGGTCCCCGAGCAGTACTTC.

The rearrangement uses TRBV18 and TRBJ2-2; D is undetermined. The ends were cut back, 2 bases at V and 5 bases at J, with 15 bases in the middle. Germline V gives CDR1 KGHSH, CDR2 LQKENI. The CDR3 sequence is 16 residues long. The CDR3 nucleotides are TGTGCCAGCTCACCAGTGGGCCGCCCGCTTACCGGGGAGCTGTTTTTT. Translating gives CASSPVGRPLTGELFF.

This clone was seen only a few times. The chain combines TRBV27 with TRBJ2-1; possibly TRBD1 for D (6 bases). The CDR3 covers 14 residues. Per the germline V gene, CDR1 is MNHEY and CDR2 is SMNVEV (reference sequence). Trimming shortened V by 4 bases and J by 4 bases, and 11 bases separated the two germline ends. The CDR3 nucleotides are TGTGCCAGCAGTTGGGGGACAAAGTACAATGAGCAGTTCTTC. Translating it yields CASSWGTKYNEQFF.

V gene TRBV9 combines with J gene TRBJ2-2; possible D gene TRBD2, 7 bases. Germline lookup yields CDR1 SGDLS and CDR2 YYNGEE. The V end lost 0 bases, the J end lost 2 bases, and 11 bases lay between the germline ends. This CDR3 is built from 16 residues. This CDR3 reads CASSVEGGGNTGELFF. The CDR3 DNA follows: TGTGCCAGCAGCGTAGAAGGGGGGGGCAACACCGGGGAGCTGTTTTTT.

This clone has just one count. One junction end disagrees with the germline gene, perhaps due to a read error. The V and J genes are TRBV7-9 and TRBJ2-7; D is undetermined. The CDR3 length is 13 residues. Germline CDR1 is SEHNR and CDR2 is FQNEAQ (reference sequence). CDR3 residues: CSSSFQRSGEQYF. The CDR3 DNA is TGTTCCAGCAGCTTCCAAAGGTCGGGCGAGCAGTACTTC.

This clone appeared a few times. V and J are TRBV11-1 and TRBJ2-6; possible D gene TRBD1, 6 bases. This CDR3 region has 18 residues. Trimming took off 5 bases at V and 0 bases at J, with 17 bases between the two ends. Germline assignment: CDR1 SGHAT and CDR2 FQDESV (reference sequence). The CDR3, as DNA: TGTGCCAGCAGCCGCGGACAGTCTTCCTACTCTGGGGCCAACGTCCTGACTTTC. Amino acid sequence: CASSRGQSSYSGANVLTF.

The chain joins TRBV30 to TRBJ2-3; 9 bases agree with TRBD2. Germline assignment: CDR1 GTSNPN and CDR2 SVGIG (reference sequence). Trimming at V came to 7 bases and at J to 3 bases, leaving 14 bases not matched to a gene. The CDR3 is 16 residues long. CDR3 in DNA: TGTGCCTTACTGAGGGGGGCTAGCGGGGCGACAGATACGCAGTATTTT. Its protein product is CALLRGASGATDTQYF.

The chain joins TRBV7-9 to TRBJ2-3; no clear D gene. The CDR3 has 14 amino acids. Germline lookup yields CDR1 SEHNR and CDR2 FQNEAQ (reference sequence). V was cut by 1 base and J by 2 bases, with 7 bases left in between. CDR3 loop: CASSLGQNTDTQYF. The CDR3 DNA reads TGTGCCAGCAGCTTAGGCCAGAACACAGATACGCAGTATTTT. Looking up the rest from reference TRBV7-9 and TRBJ2-3 gives the full variable domain: DTGVSQNPRHKITKRGQNVTFRCDPISEHNRLYWYRQTLGQGPEFLTYFQNEAQLEKSRLLSDRFSAERPKGSFSTLEIQRTEQGDSAMYLCASSLGQNTDTQYFGPGTRLTVL.

The chain carries TRBV5-1 and TRBJ2-1; the D is unclear. The CDR3 contains 14 residues. Germline V gives CDR1 SGHRS, CDR2 YFSETQ. V shed 2 bases and J shed 2 bases, with 8 bases lying between them. CDR3 in DNA: TGCGCCAGCAGCTTACAGTCCACCTACAATGAGCAGTTCTTC. Encoded protein: CASSLQSTYNEQFF.

The rearrangement links TRBV12-5 to TRBJ2-1, with D uncertain. CDR3 length equals 11 residues. Germline CDR1 reads LGHNT; CDR2 reads FRNRAP. Trimming stripped 3 bases from V and 6 bases from J, with 3 bases between. The CDR3 protein is CASGFLNEQFF. CDR3 DNA: TGTGCTAGTGGTTTTCTCAATGAGCAGTTCTTC.

V gene TRBV5-6 combines with J gene TRBJ2-3, with 14 bases matching TRBD2. V was pared by 4 bases and J by 4 bases, with 8 bases of the junction left unmatched. Germline loops: CDR1 SGHDT, CDR2 YYEEEE. The CDR3 length is 17 residues. The CDR3 bases are TGTGCCAGCAGCAGACTAGCGGGGGGGCTCATTCCAGATACGCAGTATTTT. Translating gives CASSRLAGGLIPDTQYF.

The gene calls are TRBV6-5 and TRBJ1-2, with 9 bases identical to TRBD1. CDR1 and CDR2 (germline): MNHEY, SVGAGI. This CDR3 comprises 15 residues. V gave up 0 bases and J gave up 8 bases; unmatched junction bases: 7. The CDR3 DNA reads TGTGCCAGCAGTTACTCGGCGACAGGGGGTCGAGGCTACACCTTC. As protein: CASSYSATGGRGYTF.

The V call is TRBV28, the J call TRBJ1-1, with D unclear. CDR3 size: 14 residues. Germline assignment: CDR1 MDHEN and CDR2 SYDVKM. V lost 6 bases to trimming and J lost 0 bases, with 11 bases between them. The CDR3 spells CASSTLAVNTEAFF. In DNA form, the CDR3 reads TGTGCCAGCAGCACATTAGCGGTGAACACTGAAGCTTTCTTT.

The CDR3: CASSQDWDRGMKAFF. For the CDR3, the DNA is TGCGCCAGCAGCCAAGATTGGGACAGGGGGATGAAAGCTTTCTTT. The genes are TRBV4-1 and TRBJ1-1; TRBD1 matches 11 bases. V dropped 0 bases and J dropped 9; count of bases not matched to a gene: 6. Germline V CDR1 and CDR2: MGHRA, YSYEKL. This CDR3 is built from 15 residues.